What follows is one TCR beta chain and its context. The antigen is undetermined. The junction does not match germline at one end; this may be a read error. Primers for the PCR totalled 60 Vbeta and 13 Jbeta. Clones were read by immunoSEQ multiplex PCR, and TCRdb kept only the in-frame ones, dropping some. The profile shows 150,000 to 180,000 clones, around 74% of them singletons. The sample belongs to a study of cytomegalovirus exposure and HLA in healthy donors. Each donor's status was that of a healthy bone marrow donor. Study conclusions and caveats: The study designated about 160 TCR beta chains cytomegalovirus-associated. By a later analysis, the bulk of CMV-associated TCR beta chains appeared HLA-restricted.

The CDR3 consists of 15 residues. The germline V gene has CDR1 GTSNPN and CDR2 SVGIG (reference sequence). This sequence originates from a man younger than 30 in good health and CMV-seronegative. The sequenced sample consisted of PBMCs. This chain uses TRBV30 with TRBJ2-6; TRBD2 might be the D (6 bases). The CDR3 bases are TGTGCCTGGAGTGTATGGGACTCTGGGGCCAACGGCCTGACTTTC. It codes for CAWSVWDSGANGLTF.